This T cell receptor beta chain was captured by sequencing in a study of CD8 T cells in ankylosing spondylitis. CDR1 and CDR2 (germline): ENHRY, SYGVKD. The V end lost 3 bases, the J end lost 6 bases, and 6 bases lay between the germline ends. The CDR3 is 11 amino acids. TCRdb re-called the 5' RACE reads through MiXCR, storing one row per CDR3 protein. Of 250,000 to 400,000 distinct CDR3 sequences listed, around 10% are singletons. This clonotype has a handful of counts. Sequencing was carried out using blood, either unsorted or a sorted T cell fraction (not recorded which). The receptor was isolated from a female donor with ankylosing spondylitis or in good health (not recorded which). The chain recombines TRBV10-3 with TRBJ2-7, with D tentatively TRBD1 (6 bases). The CDR3 coding sequence is TGTGCCATCAGTGAAGGGGGCGAGCAGTACTTC. Protein: CAISEGGEQYF.